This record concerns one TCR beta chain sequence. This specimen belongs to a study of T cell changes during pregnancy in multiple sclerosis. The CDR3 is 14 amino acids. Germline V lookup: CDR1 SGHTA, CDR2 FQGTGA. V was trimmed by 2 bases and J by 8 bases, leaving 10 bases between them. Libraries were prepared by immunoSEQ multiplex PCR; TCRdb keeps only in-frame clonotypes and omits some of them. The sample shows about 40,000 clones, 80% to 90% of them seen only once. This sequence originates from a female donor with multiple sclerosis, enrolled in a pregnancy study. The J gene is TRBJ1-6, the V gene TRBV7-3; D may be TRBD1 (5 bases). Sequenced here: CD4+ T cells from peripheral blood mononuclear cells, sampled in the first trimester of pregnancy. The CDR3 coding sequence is TGTGCCAGCAGCTTACAGGGTGGGGATTCACCCCTCCACTTT. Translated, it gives CASSLQGGDSPLHF.